This passage covers 25 T cell receptor beta chains from one sample sequenced in a study of vaccination effects on CD4 cells after COVID-19. Pools of viral peptides were used by the ViraFEST assay to expand antigen-specific CD4+ T cells ahead of sequencing. Subsequent to less than twelve days of culture, CD4+ T cells were isolated. These receptors' antigens are unknown. Produced via immunoSEQ multiplex PCR; TCRdb's table is partial and in-frame only. This sample has under 65,000 clones, with roughly 80% found just once. This material consisted of CD4+ T cells from PBMCs cultured with HCoV-229E spike peptides, taken before COVID-19 vaccination. The receptors derive from a human donor who received a COVID-19 vaccine.

The J gene is TRBJ1-2, the V gene TRBV3-1 (or the pseudogene TRBV3-2), with TRBD1 matching over 12 bases. The CDR3 is 15 residues long. Germline loops: CDR1 LGHDT, CDR2 YNNKEL (reference sequence). V gave up 5 bases and J gave up 7 bases; unmatched junction bases: 8. The CDR3 DNA reads as TGTGCCAGCAGCGACTCCGGGACAGGGGGCGTTGGCTACACCTTC. Protein sequence: CASSDSGTGGVGYTF.

Judged by abundance, this clone is medium-sized. The V gene is TRBV21-1, the J gene TRBJ1-1. TRBV21-1 constitutes a pseudogene. The CDR3 consists of 11 residues. CDR3 loop: CASSKLAGAFF. The CDR3 DNA reads TGTGCCAGCAGCAAACTAGCCGGGGCTTTCTTT.

This CDR3 is CASSLTTLNTGELFF. The CDR3 DNA reads TGTGCCAGCAGCCTCACCACCCTGAACACCGGGGAGCTGTTTTTT. The J gene is TRBJ2-2, the V gene TRBV7-2; no clear D. CDR1 is SGHTA, CDR2 FQGNSA, per germline. The V end lost 5 bases, the J end lost 1 base, and 11 bases lay between the germline ends. CDR3 length equals 15 residues.

This chain joins TRBV2 and TRBJ1-6, with D possibly TRBD1 on 5 matching bases. The CDR3 extends over 14 amino acids. From germline, CDR1 is SNHLY and CDR2 FYNNEI. Trimming pared 2 bases from V and 6 bases from J, leaving 8 bases between. In DNA, the CDR3 is TGTGCCAGCAGTGAACAGGGTCCTAATTCACCCCTCCACTTT. Protein: CASSEQGPNSPLHF.

The chain has TRBV5-1 and TRBJ2-5; D assignment may be TRBD1 or TRBD2 (7 bases each). Germline V gene lookup returns CDR1 SGHRS and CDR2 YFSETQ. V was pared by 4 bases and J by 3 bases, with 10 bases between. The CDR3 has 13 residues. CDR3 region: CASSQGGEETQYF. CDR3 nucleotides: TGCGCCAGCAGCCAGGGGGGGGAAGAGACCCAGTACTTC.

The V gene is TRBV5-1, the J gene TRBJ1-2; 8 bases are shared with TRBD1. CDR1 and CDR2 (germline): SGHRS, YFSETQ. The CDR3 runs to 14 residues. The V and J ends lost 4 bases and 8 bases, in that order; junction bases with no gene match: 10. Here the CDR3 reads CASSAQGATGGYTF. The CDR3 bases are TGCGCCAGCAGCGCGCAGGGGGCTACGGGAGGCTACACCTTC. The full variable domain, with the rest looked up from reference TRBV5-1 and TRBJ1-2, is KAGVTQTPRYLIKTRGQQVTLSCSPISGHRSVSWYQQTPGQGLQFLFEYFSETQRNKGNFPGRFSGRQFSNSRSEMNVSTLELGDSALYLCASSAQGATGGYTFGSGTRLTVV.

The gene calls are TRBV7-3 and TRBJ2-3, with 8 bases lining up with TRBD1. Germline CDR1 and CDR2: SGHTA and FQGTGA. This CDR3 has 15 residues. Trimming took 2 bases from V and 6 from J; bases not matched to a gene: 7. This CDR3 is CASSLSRGRMDTQYF. CDR3 coding DNA: TGTGCCAGCAGCTTATCCAGGGGGCGTATGGATACGCAGTATTTT.

The V gene is TRBV2, the J gene TRBJ2-5; 8 bases align to TRBD2. CDR3 length: 16 residues. Trimming removed 9 bases from V and 5 bases from J; junction bases left unmatched: 17. Germline CDR1 and CDR2: SNHLY and FYNNEI. In nucleotides, the CDR3 is TGTGCCAGTGACAAGGTCGGGGGGGGGATAGGGGAGACCCAGTACTTC. It encodes CASDKVGGGIGETQYF.

This clone appeared a single time. The rearrangement joins TRBV29-1 to TRBJ1-3, with no clear D. CDR1 is SQVTM, CDR2 ANQGSEA, per germline. This CDR3 comprises 13 residues. V lost 5 bases to trimming and J lost 0 bases, with 8 bases between them. Here the CDR3 DNA reads TGCAGCGTTCGCAGTGACTCTGGAAACACCATATATTTT. Protein sequence: CSVRSDSGNTIYF.

The V call is TRBV4-3, the J call TRBJ2-7; weak D call: TRBD1 (7 bases). Trimming removed 9 bases from V and 2 bases from J, with 14 bases in between. From germline, CDR1 is LGHNA and CDR2 YSLEER. The length of the CDR3 is 13 residues. The CDR3 here is CARTRDSPYEQYV. The CDR3 DNA reads as TGCGCCAGGACGCGGGACAGCCCCTACGAGCAGTACGTC.

V and J are TRBV5-8 and TRBJ2-3, with 10 bases fitting TRBD2. This CDR3 has 16 amino acids. J gave up 2 bases and V 7 bases, and 10 bases lay outside the gene matches. The germline CDR1 and CDR2 sequences are SGHTS and YDEGEE. CDR3 nucleotides: TGTGCCAGCCCCGAACTAGCGGGGCATCTCACAGATACGCAGTATTTT. Protein: CASPELAGHLTDTQYF. The full variable domain, completed using reference TRBV5-8 and TRBJ2-3, is EAGVTQSPTHLIKTRGQQATLRCSPISGHTSVYWYQQALGLGLQFLLWYDEGEERNRGNFPPRFSGRQFPNYSSELNVNALELEDSALYLCASPELAGHLTDTQYFGPGTRLTVL.

This chain joins TRBV24-1 and TRBJ2-1; D tentatively fits TRBD1 or TRBD2 (7 bases each). This CDR3 contains 15 residues. V lost 4 bases, J lost 3 bases, and 12 bases lay in between. Per germline, CDR1 KGHDR and CDR2 SFDVKD. DNA for the CDR3: TGTGCCACCAGTGAGGTCAGGGGGGGCTACAATGAGCAGTTCTTC. Translated, it gives CATSEVRGGYNEQFF.

This rearrangement joins TRBV24-1 to TRBJ2-2, with D possibly matching TRBD1 (6 bases). V was clipped by 3 bases and J by 7 bases, with 8 bases between them. The CDR3 loop spans 13 amino acids. The V gene's germline CDR1 is KGHDR and CDR2 SFDVKD. Written as DNA, the CDR3 is TGTGCCACCAGTGATACAGGGTTCGGGGAGCTGTTTTTT. Its protein is CATSDTGFGELFF.

This clone was seen a handful of times. This chain connects TRBV28 to TRBJ1-4; 7 positions match TRBD1. The V gene's germline CDR1 is MDHEN and CDR2 SYDVKM. V was clipped by 6 bases and J by 1 base; unmatched bases: 2. The CDR3 spans 14 residues. The CDR3 sequence is CASRQGGTNEKLFF. CDR3 nucleotide sequence: TGTGCCAGCAGGCAGGGGGGAACTAATGAAAAACTGTTTTTT.

The chain carries TRBV6-5 and TRBJ2-1; 8 bases match TRBD1. CDR1 MNHEY and CDR2 SVGAGI come from the germline V gene. This CDR3 has 14 amino acids. V lost 6 bases, J lost 10 bases, and 11 bases stayed unmatched. The CDR3 DNA sequence: TGTGCCAGCAGCAAGGGACAGGCCATAGGGGAGCAGTTCTTC. Translated, it gives CASSKGQAIGEQFF.

V and J are TRBV4-1 and TRBJ1-3; D possibly corresponds to TRBD1 (5 bases). V lost 2 bases and J 1 base, leaving 9 bases between the germline ends. The CDR3 covers 15 residues. Germline values: CDR1 MGHRA, CDR2 YSYEKL. The CDR3 bases are TGCGCCAGCAGCCAACTCCAGGGTTCTGGAAACACCATATATTTT. Its protein product is CASSQLQGSGNTIYF.

This rearrangement joins TRBV19 to TRBJ2-5, with D possibly being TRBD1 or TRBD2 (5 bases each). The CDR3 length is 15 residues. V shed 4 bases and J shed 5 bases, with 17 bases lying between them. The germline V gene has CDR1 LNHDA and CDR2 SQIVND (reference sequence). The CDR3 protein is CASSKGQGWRETQYF. For the CDR3, the DNA is TGTGCCAGTAGTAAGGGGCAGGGATGGAGGGAGACCCAGTACTTC.

V and J are TRBV7-2 and TRBJ2-3; 10 nucleotides align to TRBD2. The CDR3 contains 14 residues. CDR1 is SGHTA and CDR2 is FQGNSA in the germline V gene. Trimming cost V 6 bases and J 5 bases; bases outside gene matches: 5. The CDR3 reads CASRRTSGEDTQYF. DNA for the CDR3: TGTGCCAGCAGACGGACTAGCGGTGAAGATACGCAGTATTTT.

The chain links TRBV4-3 to TRBJ2-1; 7 bases line up with TRBD2. V lost 4 bases and J lost 0; bases outside the gene matches: 6. Looked up from germline, CDR1 is LGHNA and CDR2 is YSLEER. This CDR3 is 16 amino acids long. This CDR3 is CASSRSGALSYNEQFF. The CDR3 DNA reads TGCGCCAGCAGCCGGAGCGGGGCCCTCTCCTACAATGAGCAGTTCTTC.

The chain links TRBV6-5 to TRBJ1-1; D is perhaps TRBD1 (5 bases). Trimming took off 5 bases at V and 4 bases at J, with 8 bases between the two ends. Germline V lookup: CDR1 MNHEY, CDR2 SVGAGI. The CDR3 is made up of 12 amino acids. CDR3 sequence (DNA): TGTGCCAGCAGTCTACAGGCCACTGAAGCTTTCTTT. It codes for CASSLQATEAFF.

The genes are TRBV28 and TRBJ1-2; 9 bases map to TRBD1. Per germline, CDR1 MDHEN and CDR2 SYDVKM. V gave up 3 bases and J gave up 8 bases; unmatched junction bases: 4. The length of the CDR3 is 13 residues. The CDR3 coding sequence is TGTGCCAGCAGTTTGACAGGGGGTTTGGGCTACACCTTC. It yields the protein CASSLTGGLGYTF.

This chain links TRBV10-3 with TRBJ2-5; D perhaps matches TRBD1 (5 bases). The germline CDR1 and CDR2 sequences are ENHRY and SYGVKD. The CDR3 has 13 amino acids. Trimming stripped 3 bases from V and 5 bases from J, with 10 bases between. CDR3 sequence reads: CAISDGQGETQYF. For the CDR3, the DNA is TGTGCCATCAGTGATGGGCAGGGTGAGACCCAGTACTTC.

The rearrangement uses TRBV5-1 and TRBJ1-6, with a weak D call TRBD1 (6 bases). Germline values: CDR1 SGHRS, CDR2 YFSETQ. CDR3 length: 15 amino acids. Trimming took off 3 bases at V and 6 bases at J, with 13 bases between the two ends. CDR3 nucleotides: TGCGCCAGCAGCTCAGGGACAATGGGTAATTCACCCCTCCACTTT. It specifies CASSSGTMGNSPLHF.

This clone was seen a handful of times. The J gene is TRBJ1-2, the V gene TRBV4-3; D call uncertain. CDR3 size: 12 residues. Germline loops: CDR1 LGHNA, CDR2 YSLEER. V shed 0 bases and J shed 7 bases, with 6 bases lying between them. CDR3 sequence: CASSQEGGGYTF. As DNA, the CDR3 is TGCGCCAGCAGCCAAGAGGGTGGTGGCTACACCTTC.

V and J are TRBV24-1 and TRBJ2-1; 8 bases agree with TRBD1. The germline CDR1 and CDR2 sequences are KGHDR and SFDVKD. V gave up 3 bases and J gave up 5 bases; unmatched junction bases: 8. This CDR3 is 16 amino acids long. The CDR3 DNA reads as TGTGCCACCAGTGATCCGGGACAGGCCTTTAACAATGAGCAGTTCTTC. It codes for CATSDPGQAFNNEQFF.